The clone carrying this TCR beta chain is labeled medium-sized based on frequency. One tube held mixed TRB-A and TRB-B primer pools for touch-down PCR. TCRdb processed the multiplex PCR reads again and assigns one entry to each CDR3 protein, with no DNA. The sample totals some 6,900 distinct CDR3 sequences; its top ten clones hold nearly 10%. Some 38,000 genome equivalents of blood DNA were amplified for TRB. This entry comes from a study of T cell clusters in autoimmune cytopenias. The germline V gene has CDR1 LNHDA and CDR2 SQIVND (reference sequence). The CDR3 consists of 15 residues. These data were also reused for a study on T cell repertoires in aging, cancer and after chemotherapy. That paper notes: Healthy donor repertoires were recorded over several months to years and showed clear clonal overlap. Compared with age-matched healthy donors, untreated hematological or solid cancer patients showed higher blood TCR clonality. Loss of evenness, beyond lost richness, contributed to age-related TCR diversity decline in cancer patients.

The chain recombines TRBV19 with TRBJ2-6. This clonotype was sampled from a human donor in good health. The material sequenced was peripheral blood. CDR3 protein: CASSIGETGANVLTF.